This passage covers 16 T cell receptor beta chains from one sample sequenced in a study of T-cell memory formation after mild COVID-19 listed by TCRdb under 2021. Preparation of the library involved 5' RACE. Instrument used: Illumina NovaSeq 6000. Using fastp at Q25 and MiXCR, TCRdb reprocessed the public reads and kept productive beta chains. Under each unique CDR3 protein, matching rows form one entry showing the most common genes and DNA. The sample data list roughly 350,000 distinct CDR3 sequences, and roughly an eighth of these were observed just once. Clones ranked in the top ten supply 20% to 25% of the sample. Input material: PBMCs or a T cell subset sorted from them (not recorded which). The receptors come from a man aged 18 to 29 who had mild COVID-19 (a few samples of this study predate the infection). The sample titles of this study are shuffled in the database, so cell type and time point are left out; the donor was told from shared clones.

Only a few counts were recorded for this clonotype. This chain joins TRBV6-5 and TRBJ1-1; D is uncertain. V was clipped by 0 bases and J by 0 bases, with 11 bases between them. The CDR3 has 16 amino acids. In germline, CDR1 is MNHEY, CDR2 SVGAGI. CDR3 sequence: CASSYSGPSVNTEAFF. In DNA form, the CDR3 reads TGTGCCAGCAGTTACTCCGGACCGAGCGTGAACACTGAAGCTTTCTTT.

This clonotype turned up a few times. This chain uses TRBV6-5 with TRBJ2-1, with 7 bases lining up with TRBD2. V lost 5 bases to trimming and J lost 9 bases; unmatched junction nucleotides: 7. This CDR3 spans 13 amino acids. Germline CDR1 is MNHEY and CDR2 is SVGAGI. This CDR3 is CASSPSGKPEQFF. The CDR3 DNA reads TGTGCCAGCAGTCCCAGCGGGAAACCTGAGCAGTTCTTC.

The V and J genes are TRBV7-2 and TRBJ1-6; TRBD1 matches 7 bases. The germline V gene encodes CDR1 SGHTA and CDR2 FQGNSA. V dropped 1 base and J dropped 9; count of bases not matched to a gene: 6. The CDR3 loop spans 15 amino acids. DNA for the CDR3: TGTGCCAGCAGCTTAGTGGAGGGGGCCGGTTCACCCCTCCACTTT. As protein: CASSLVEGAGSPLHF. Full variable domain (missing parts from reference TRBV7-2 and TRBJ1-6): GAGVSQSPSNKVTEKGKDVELRCDPISGHTALYWYRQSLGQGLEFLIYFQGNSAPDKSGLPSDRFSAERTGGSVSTLTIQRTQQEDSAVYLCASSLVEGAGSPLHFGNGTRLTVT.

A few counts support this clonotype. V gene TRBV5-1 combines with J gene TRBJ2-2; D not certain. This CDR3 is built from 14 residues. CDR1 and CDR2 from the germline V gene are SGHRS and YFSETQ. V gave up 0 bases and J gave up 5 bases, with 8 bases separating them. CDR3 sequence reads: CASSLEPSTGELFF. CDR3 sequence (DNA): TGCGCCAGCAGCTTGGAGCCGAGTACCGGGGAGCTGTTTTTT.

The rearrangement uses TRBV6-5 and TRBJ2-7; 7 bases map to TRBD2. The CDR3 totals 12 residues. Germline lookup yields CDR1 MNHEY and CDR2 SVGAGI. V lost 10 bases to trimming and J lost 3 bases; unmatched junction nucleotides: 6. CDR3 DNA: TGTGCCACCGGGACTACGTTCTACGAGCAGTACGTC. Encoded protein: CATGTTFYEQYV.

The chain couples TRBV9 to TRBJ1-2; 9 bases match TRBD1. The CDR3 totals 14 residues. Germline V gives CDR1 SGDLS, CDR2 YYNGEE. V lost 0 bases to trimming and J lost 6 bases; unmatched junction nucleotides: 3. The CDR3 coding sequence is TGTGCCAGCAGCGTAGGGGACAGGGCGGATGGCTACACCTTC. Its translation is CASSVGDRADGYTF.

This clonotype was counted at least ten times. The rearrangement joins TRBV7-2 to TRBJ1-2, with no clear D. Germline lookup yields CDR1 SGHTA and CDR2 FQGNSA. Trimming removed 7 bases at V and 4 bases at J, with 13 bases between. CDR3 length: 13 residues. This CDR3 reads CASTPSGRYGYTF. CDR3 coding DNA: TGTGCCAGCACCCCCTCGGGTCGCTATGGCTACACCTTC. The full variable domain, in which reference TRBV7-2 and TRBJ1-2 provide the parts outside the CDR3, is GAGVSQSPSNKVTEKGKDVELRCDPISGHTALYWYRQSLGQGLEFLIYFQGNSAPDKSGLPSDRFSAERTGGSVSTLTIQRTQQEDSAVYLCASTPSGRYGYTFGSGTRLTVV.

In this sample, this clonotype turned up many times. This chain links TRBV28 with TRBJ2-7, with 9 bases aligning to TRBD1. V lost 5 bases and J lost 3; bases outside the gene matches: 5. The CDR3 loop spans 14 amino acids. Germline lookup yields CDR1 MDHEN and CDR2 SYDVKM. CDR3 in DNA: TGTGCCAGCAGTCCAGGGACAGGGAACTACGAGCAGTACGTC. It codes for CASSPGTGNYEQYV.

The CDR3 is CASRDRGRVDTQYF. Written as DNA, the CDR3 is TGTGCCAGCAGGGACAGGGGAAGGGTAGATACGCAGTATTTT. The chain is built from TRBV6-1 and TRBJ2-3; 9 bases map to TRBD1. V was pared by 6 bases and J by 5 bases, with 6 bases of the junction left unmatched. CDR3 size: 14 residues. Germline-derived CDR1 and CDR2 are MNHNS and SASEGT.

CDR3 DNA sequence: TGCGCCAGCAGCCGCCGGGACGGGACGAACACCGGGGAGCTGTTTTTT. Its protein is CASSRRDGTNTGELFF. The chain joins TRBV5-1 to TRBJ2-2; possibly TRBD1 or TRBD2 for D (5 bases each). Germline assignment: CDR1 SGHRS and CDR2 YFSETQ. V lost 4 bases, J lost 0 bases, and 13 bases lay in between. The CDR3 is 16 amino acids.

This clonotype was counted only a few times. The CDR3 DNA reads TGCGCCAGCAGCCAACCTACCGGGACTTCGTACGAGCAGTACTTC. It translates to CASSQPTGTSYEQYF. The V call is TRBV4-1, the J call TRBJ2-7, with a possible D match to TRBD2 (6 bases). From germline, CDR1 is MGHRA and CDR2 YSYEKL. This CDR3 region has 15 residues. The V gene lost 2 bases and the J gene lost 4 bases, with 15 bases spanning the gap.

A few counts support this clonotype. This chain links TRBV29-1 with TRBJ2-3, with 11 positions matching TRBD2. The CDR3 has 14 residues. The germline gives CDR1 SQVTM, CDR2 ANQGSEA. The V segment lost 4 bases and the J segment 6 bases; nucleotides outside the gene matches: 6. The CDR3 reads CSVVIAGGLDTQYF. The CDR3, as DNA: TGCAGCGTTGTTATAGCGGGGGGGCTTGATACGCAGTATTTT.

The chain carries TRBV5-6 and TRBJ1-1, with D unclear. The CDR3 contains 13 residues. Germline CDR1 SGHDT, CDR2 YYEEEE. V dropped 0 bases and J dropped 11 bases, with 14 bases sitting between them. The CDR3 DNA follows: TGTGCCAGCAGCTTGGCAGGACCATCGGACGCTTTCTTT. Translated: CASSLAGPSDAFF.

V and J are TRBV24-1 and TRBJ2-2; a possible D gene is TRBD2 (5 bases). The CDR3 contains 12 residues. V was pared by 5 bases and J by 5 bases, with 5 bases between. Germline V gene lookup returns CDR1 KGHDR and CDR2 SFDVKD. CDR3 DNA sequence: TGTGCCACCAGTGCGGGGACCGGGGAGCTGTTTTTT. Protein: CATSAGTGELFF.

The chain joins TRBV15 to TRBJ1-4, with D unresolved. The V end lost 5 bases, the J end lost 0 bases, and 13 bases lay between the germline ends. The CDR3 has 16 residues. Germline CDR1 reads LNHNV; CDR2 reads YYDKDF (reference sequence). CDR3 nucleotide sequence: TGTGCCACCAGCTTCCGACCGGGAGCAACTAATGAAAAACTGTTTTTT. As protein: CATSFRPGATNEKLFF.

This clonotype was seen a few times. The chain employs TRBV12-3 or TRBV12-4 and TRBJ1-1; D is unclear. V lost 3 bases and J 9 bases, leaving 8 bases between the germline ends. CDR3 size: 11 residues. The CDR3 DNA is TGTGCCAGCAGTTTCCGGGCTAAAGCTTTCTTT. The encoded protein is CASSFRAKAFF.